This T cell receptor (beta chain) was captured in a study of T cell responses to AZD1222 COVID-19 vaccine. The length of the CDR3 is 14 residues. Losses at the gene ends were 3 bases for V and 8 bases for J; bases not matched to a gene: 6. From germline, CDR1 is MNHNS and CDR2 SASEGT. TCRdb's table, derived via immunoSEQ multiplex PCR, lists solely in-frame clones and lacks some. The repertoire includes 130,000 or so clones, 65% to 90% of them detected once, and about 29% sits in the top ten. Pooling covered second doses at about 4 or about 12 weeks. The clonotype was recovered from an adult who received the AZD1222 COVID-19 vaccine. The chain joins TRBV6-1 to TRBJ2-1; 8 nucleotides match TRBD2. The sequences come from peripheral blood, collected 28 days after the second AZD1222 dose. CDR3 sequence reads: CASSEGGGFYEQFF. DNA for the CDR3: TGTGCCAGCAGTGAGGGCGGGGGGTTCTATGAGCAGTTCTTC.